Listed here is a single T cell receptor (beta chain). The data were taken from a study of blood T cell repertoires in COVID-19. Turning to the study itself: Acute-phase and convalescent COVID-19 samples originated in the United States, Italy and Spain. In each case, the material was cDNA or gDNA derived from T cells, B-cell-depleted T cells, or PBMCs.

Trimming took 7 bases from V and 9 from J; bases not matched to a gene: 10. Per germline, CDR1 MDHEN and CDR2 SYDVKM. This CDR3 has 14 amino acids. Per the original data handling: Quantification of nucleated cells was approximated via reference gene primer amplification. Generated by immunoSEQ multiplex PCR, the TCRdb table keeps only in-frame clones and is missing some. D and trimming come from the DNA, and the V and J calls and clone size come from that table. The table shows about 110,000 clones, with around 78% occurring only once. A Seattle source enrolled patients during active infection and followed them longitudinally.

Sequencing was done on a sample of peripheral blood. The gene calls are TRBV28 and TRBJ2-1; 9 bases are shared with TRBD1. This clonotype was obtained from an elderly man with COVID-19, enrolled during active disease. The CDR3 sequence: CASNPTGGYGEQFF. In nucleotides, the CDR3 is TGTGCCAGCAACCCCACAGGGGGCTACGGTGAGCAGTTCTTC.